This TCR beta chain was observed in a study of cytomegalovirus exposure and HLA in healthy donors. Study observations and caveats: Cytomegalovirus-associated TCR beta chains were listed, numbering 150 to 200.

Comments on this clone: Antigen specificity is unknown.

Germline V lookup: CDR1 LNHDA, CDR2 SQIVND (reference sequence). The V end was cut by 2 bases, the J end by 3 bases, with 8 bases between. The CDR3 has 14 amino acids. Vbeta (60) and Jbeta (13) primers were used in the PCR. Measured with immunoSEQ multiplex PCR; TCRdb has only the in-frame clones, and not every one. This repertoire shows around 200,000 clones, 75% found once; its top ten account for 2.9%. This chain links TRBV19 with TRBJ2-1; a weak D match, TRBD2 (6 bases). Sequenced: PBMCs. The sequence came from a male donor in good health and CMV-seronegative. As DNA, the CDR3 is TGTGCCAGTAGTATATCTAGCGTCTACAATGAGCAGTTCTTC. This gives the protein CASSISSVYNEQFF.